This T cell receptor (beta chain) was captured by sequencing in a study of a mutant IDH1 vaccine in newly diagnosed glioma. For the study at large: The therapy given earlier, which was standard therapy, consisted of radiotherapy, temozolomide, or both, and most of the patients received both.

Clones were read by immunoSEQ multiplex PCR, and TCRdb kept only the in-frame ones, dropping some. The table includes 25,000 to 40,000 clones, about 92% detected once. As concerns this clone: No antigen is known for it.

Time point indicated: week 47, end of study. With topical imiquimod, each dose of the vaccine consisted of 300 ug of mutant IDH1 20-mer peptide. Patients came in for eight vaccinations, in weeks 1, 3, 5, 7, 11, 15, 19 and 23. The donors had new WHO grade 3 or 4 astrocytomas; these were IDH1-mutant and ATRX-lost. The sequencing used PBMCs, collected from a glioma patient whose treatment included an IDH1 peptide vaccine. The receptor was derived from a man in his forties or fifties with glioma.

The CDR3 loop reads CATSRDWRELGTQYF. In nucleotides, the CDR3 is TGTGCCACCAGCAGAGATTGGCGGGAGCTCGGGACCCAGTACTTC. V gene TRBV15 combines with J gene TRBJ2-5, with 7 bases that match TRBD2. Germline-derived CDR1 and CDR2 are LNHNV and YYDKDF (reference sequence). V shed 0 bases and J 7 bases; nucleotides not matched to a gene: 8. CDR3 length: 15 residues. The complete variable domain, with remaining parts taken from reference TRBV15 and TRBJ2-5, reads DAMVIQNPRYQVTQFGKPVTLSCSQTLNHNVMYWYQQKSSQAPKLLFHYYDKDFNNEADTPDNFQSRRPNTSFCFLDIRSPGLGDTAMYLCATSRDWRELGTQYFGPGTRLLVL.